Below, 27 T cell receptor beta chains from the same sample are listed, as sequenced in a study of T cells in Graves' hyperthyroidism and ophthalmopathy. Amplification targeted TCR beta CDR3 regions from RNA transcripts. Using the HTBI primer set, a first-round RT-PCR was run on the TCR CDR3. TCRdb re-called the multiplex PCR reads with MiXCR, one entry per CDR3 protein. The sample comprises hundreds of thousands of distinct CDR3 sequences, less than 30% of which are singletons, and 25% to 30% rests with the top ten. The material sequenced was blood. These receptors were obtained from a man aged 35-49 years with Graves' hyperthyroidism that later progressed to Graves' ophthalmopathy.

This clonotype has ten or more counts. The rearrangement uses TRBV29-1 and TRBJ2-7, with 9 nucleotides matching TRBD2. Germline CDR1 and CDR2: SQVTM and ANQGSEA. Trimming took 3 bases from V and 3 from J; bases not matched to a gene: 3. The length of the CDR3 is 13 residues. CDR3 loop: CSVEREGIYEQYF. The DNA of the CDR3 is TGCAGCGTTGAGCGGGAGGGGATCTACGAGCAGTACTTC.

This clonotype was seen repeatedly, ten times or more. This sequence joins TRBV20-1 and TRBJ2-5, with D possibly TRBD2 on 6 matching bases. The germline V and J ends were trimmed by 6 bases and 0 bases, with 17 bases remaining between them. In germline, CDR1 is DFQATT, CDR2 SNEGSKA (reference sequence). The CDR3 covers 15 residues. As DNA, the CDR3 is TGCAGTGCGCGTAGCGGCGGGGAGAACCAAGAGACCCAGTACTTC. Translated, it gives CSARSGGENQETQYF.

This chain uses TRBV28 with TRBJ2-5; D not resolved. This CDR3 has 15 amino acids. Germline assignment: CDR1 MDHEN and CDR2 SYDVKM. V was trimmed by 3 bases and J by 1 base, leaving 12 bases between them. CDR3 sequence: CASSFSGYGQETQYF. The CDR3 nucleotides read TGTGCCAGCAGTTTTTCCGGGTACGGCCAAGAGACCCAGTACTTC.

This clonotype was recorded many times. CDR3 nucleotide sequence: TGCAGTGCTAGCAGAGGTTCCGGGACGCAGAACACTGAAGCTTTCTTT. It yields the protein CSASRGSGTQNTEAFF. The chain combines TRBV20-1 with TRBJ1-1, with D possibly matching TRBD1 (5 bases). The germline V gene encodes CDR1 DFQATT and CDR2 SNEGSKA (reference sequence). The CDR3 contains 16 residues. V lost 3 bases, J lost 1 base, and 18 bases lay in between.

This chain links TRBV28 with TRBJ1-2, with TRBD1 matching over 8 bases. The CDR3 is 14 amino acids. With 7 bases clipped from V and 4 bases from J, the junction kept 8 bases outside the gene matches. The germline V gene has CDR1 MDHEN and CDR2 SYDVKM. The CDR3 loop reads CASTSPGTGYGYTF. In DNA form, the CDR3 reads TGTGCCAGCACCTCGCCCGGGACAGGCTATGGCTACACCTTC.

This clonotype occurred many times. This chain links TRBV20-1 with TRBJ2-7; D could derive from TRBD1 or TRBD2 (5 bases each). Trimming removed 5 bases at V and 5 bases at J, with 22 bases between. CDR3 length: 15 amino acids. Looked up from germline, CDR1 is DFQATT and CDR2 is SNEGSKA (reference sequence). This CDR3 reads CSAEGRVSGRDEQYF. In DNA form, the CDR3 reads TGCAGTGCTGAGGGTCGGGTCTCGGGGCGCGACGAGCAGTACTTC.

This clonotype was counted many times. This chain connects TRBV6-2 or TRBV6-3 to TRBJ2-7, with 7 bases matching TRBD2. V shed 8 bases and J 2 bases; nucleotides not matched to a gene: 12. The CDR3 runs 15 residues. Germline lookup yields CDR1 MNHEY and CDR2 SVGEGT. CDR3 nucleotide sequence: TGTGCCAGCTGGCGCGGTAGGCGGGAGACCTACGAGCAGTACTTC. It encodes CASWRGRRETYEQYF.

This clonotype showed up just a few times. The chain carries TRBV6-1 and TRBJ2-7, with TRBD2 identical over 9 bases. Trimming at V came to 6 bases and at J to 1 base, leaving 4 bases not matched to a gene. Germline V CDR1 and CDR2: MNHNS, SASEGT. This CDR3 is built from 14 residues. CDR3 DNA: TGTGCCAGCAGGGAACTAGCGGGTTCCTACGAGCAGTACTTC. Translation: CASRELAGSYEQYF.

The rearrangement links TRBV12-3 or TRBV12-4 to TRBJ2-7, with TRBD2 identical over 15 bases. With 7 bases clipped from V and 5 bases from J, the junction kept 3 bases outside the gene matches. The CDR3 is made up of 14 amino acids. This CDR3 reads CASTGLAGGDEQYF. For the CDR3, the DNA is TGTGCCAGCACCGGACTAGCGGGAGGGGACGAGCAGTACTTC.

Many counts were recorded for this clonotype. The chain couples TRBV20-1 to TRBJ2-5; 12 positions match TRBD2. The germline gives CDR1 DFQATT, CDR2 SNEGSKA (reference sequence). This CDR3 is built from 14 residues. Trimming took 6 bases from V and 2 from J; bases not matched to a gene: 4. The DNA for the CDR3 is TGCAGTGCCCGACTAGCGGGAGCACAAGAGACCCAGTACTTC. It specifies CSARLAGAQETQYF.

In its sample, this clonotype was seen once. The J gene is TRBJ1-1, the V gene TRBV6-2 or TRBV6-3; 8 nucleotides match TRBD1. CDR3 size: 17 residues. In germline, CDR1 is MNHEY, CDR2 SVGEGT. Trimming at V came to 2 bases and at J to 4 bases, leaving 12 bases not matched to a gene. In DNA form, the CDR3 reads TGTGCCAGCAGTTACGAGACAGGGGTTTTAGGTGGCACTGAAGCTTTCTTT. Translation: CASSYETGVLGGTEAFF.

The rearrangement joins TRBV4-3 to TRBJ2-7, with D perhaps TRBD2 (6 bases). CDR3 length: 13 residues. The V end lost 4 bases, the J end lost 2 bases, and 9 bases lay between the germline ends. Germline V gives CDR1 LGHNA, CDR2 YSLEER. CDR3 bases: TGCGCCAGCAGCCGGGACTTGACCTACGAGCAGTACTTC. Amino acids: CASSRDLTYEQYF.

This clonotype was seen repeatedly, ten times or more. This chain links TRBV5-1 with TRBJ1-1; D is ambiguous. Germline CDR1 SGHRS, CDR2 YFSETQ. The CDR3 extends over 13 amino acids. Between the trimmed V and J ends, which lost 0 bases and 10 bases, there was a span of 13 bases. In DNA, the CDR3 is TGCGCCAGCAGCTTGGAGGCGAACCCAGGAGCTTTCTTT. This sequence encodes CASSLEANPGAFF.

This clonotype was detected many times. The chain links TRBV7-2 to TRBJ2-5; D is perhaps TRBD1 (5 bases). This CDR3 is built from 15 residues. Deletions cut 2 bases from V and 5 bases from J, with 15 bases between. CDR1 and CDR2 from the germline V gene are SGHTA and FQGNSA. The CDR3 sequence: CASSLFGQGRETQYF. CDR3 in DNA: TGTGCCAGCAGCTTATTCGGGCAGGGTCGGGAGACCCAGTACTTC.

This clonotype was recorded many times. The gene calls are TRBV6-1 and TRBJ2-2, with 7 bases aligning to TRBD1. This CDR3 is built from 15 residues. Germline V gives CDR1 MNHNS, CDR2 SASEGT. Trimming cost V 6 bases and J 7 bases; bases outside gene matches: 11. The DNA of the CDR3 is TGTGCCAGCAGCCCAGACTTGACAGGGCTCGGGGAGCTGTTTTTT. It translates to CASSPDLTGLGELFF.

This clonotype was seen many times. This chain links TRBV6-1 with TRBJ2-2; D ambiguous. The germline CDR1 and CDR2 sequences are MNHNS and SASEGT. The V and J ends lost 5 bases and 5 bases respectively, with 9 bases between them. The CDR3 runs 13 residues. The CDR3 nucleotides read TGTGCCAGCAGTATGGATTGGACCGGGGAGCTGTTTTTT. This translates into CASSMDWTGELFF.

Ten or more counts support this clonotype. The chain employs TRBV11-1 and TRBJ2-7; 7 bases agree with TRBD1. CDR1 is SGHAT, CDR2 FQDESV, per germline (reference sequence). The CDR3 sequence is 13 residues long. Trimming cost V 4 bases and J 2 bases; bases outside gene matches: 2. The chain's CDR3 is CASSWDSAYEQYF. The CDR3 DNA reads as TGTGCCAGCAGCTGGGACAGCGCCTACGAGCAGTACTTC.

This clonotype came up once. This chain joins TRBV10-3 and TRBJ1-1; D is ambiguous. The CDR3 consists of 13 residues. V dropped 6 bases and J dropped 1 base, with 9 bases sitting between them. Per the germline V gene, CDR1 is ENHRY and CDR2 is SYGVKD. The CDR3 loop reads CAIRTDGNTEAFF. DNA for the CDR3: TGTGCCATCAGAACCGACGGGAACACTGAAGCTTTCTTT.

The gene calls are TRBV7-3 and TRBJ2-7; the D gene is possibly TRBD1 (5 bases). The germline V gene has CDR1 SGHTA and CDR2 FQGTGA. V was trimmed by 5 bases and J by 1 base, leaving 15 bases between them. This CDR3 has 15 residues. This CDR3 reads CASSPGAGNSYEQYF. For the CDR3, the DNA is TGTGCCAGCAGCCCCGGAGCAGGGAATTCCTACGAGCAGTACTTC. The full variable domain, rest sourced from reference TRBV7-3 and TRBJ2-7, is GAGVSQTPSNKVTEKGKYVELRCDPISGHTALYWYRQSLGQGPEFLIYFQGTGAADDSGLPNDRFFAVRPEGSVSTLKIQRTERGDSAVYLCASSPGAGNSYEQYFGPGTRLTVT.

The chain has TRBV6-5 and TRBJ2-7; TRBD2 agrees at 8 bases. Unmatched junction bases numbered 6, after V lost 0 bases and J lost 5 bases. CDR1 is MNHEY and CDR2 is SVGAGI in the germline V gene. This CDR3 is built from 15 residues. The CDR3 DNA reads as TGTGCCAGCAGTTACTCGGGGCGGGAGGTCAACGAGCAGTACTTC. Residues: CASSYSGREVNEQYF.

The chain uses TRBV12-3 or TRBV12-4 and TRBJ2-5; D not resolved. Trimming stripped 3 bases from V and 5 bases from J, with 13 bases between. CDR3 length: 14 residues. The CDR3 region is CASSFIGVGETQYF. The CDR3 region has the DNA TGTGCCAGCAGTTTTATTGGGGTAGGGGAGACCCAGTACTTC.

This chain links TRBV10-1 with TRBJ1-3, with D maybe TRBD1 (5 bases). V was shortened by 3 bases and J by 2 bases, with 8 bases between the two germline ends. The CDR3 covers 14 residues. Germline V gives CDR1 WNHNN, CDR2 SYGVQD (reference sequence). CDR3 coding DNA: TGCGCCAGCAGTGAAGGGACTCCTGGAAACACCATATATTTT. Its protein product is CASSEGTPGNTIYF.

Many counts were recorded for this clonotype. The V gene is TRBV7-8, the J gene TRBJ1-5, with TRBD1 matching 7 bases. The CDR3 length is 16 residues. Germline trimming cut 5 bases from V and 1 base from J; bases unmatched to any gene: 8. CDR1 SGHVS and CDR2 FQNEAQ come from the germline V gene. The CDR3, as DNA: TGTGCCAGCAGCCGCCGACCGGACAGGAGCAATCAGCCCCAGCATTTT. Protein sequence: CASSRRPDRSNQPQHF.

This clonotype occurred many times. The chain couples TRBV12-5 to TRBJ2-2, with 9 bases identical to TRBD2. Germline values: CDR1 LGHNT, CDR2 FRNRAP. Trimming cost V 3 bases and J 6 bases; bases outside gene matches: 11. The CDR3 extends over 17 amino acids. Here the CDR3 reads CASGFFLAGFVAGELFF. CDR3 DNA: TGTGCTAGTGGTTTTTTCCTAGCGGGATTTGTAGCCGGGGAGCTGTTTTTT. Together with reference TRBV12-5 and TRBJ2-2, the CDR3 gives the full variable domain: DARVTQTPRHKVTEMGQEVTMRCQPILGHNTVFWYRQTMMQGLELLAYFRNRAPLDDSGMPKDRFSAEMPDATLATLKIQPSEPRDSAVYFCASGFFLAGFVAGELFFGEGSRLTVL.

This clonotype was seen at least ten times. The chain is built from TRBV18 and TRBJ1-5, with TRBD1 matching 9 bases. Trimming removed 4 bases from V and 4 bases from J; junction bases left unmatched: 5. Germline V gene lookup returns CDR1 KGHSH and CDR2 LQKENI. There are 15 residues in the CDR3. The CDR3 sequence: CASSRGGTGNQPQHF. As DNA, the CDR3 is TGTGCCAGCTCACGAGGGGGGACAGGGAATCAGCCCCAGCATTTT.

This clonotype came up many times. The chain has TRBV19 and TRBJ1-5, with D tentatively TRBD1 (5 bases). From germline, CDR1 is LNHDA and CDR2 SQIVND (reference sequence). This CDR3 region has 16 residues. V dropped 3 bases and J dropped 3 bases, with 15 bases sitting between them. CDR3 in DNA: TGTGCCAGTAGTATGGCCCTTACGGGGGTCAATCAGCCCCAGCATTTT. Encoded protein: CASSMALTGVNQPQHF. Looking up the rest from reference TRBV19 and TRBJ1-5 gives the full variable domain: DGGITQSPKYLFRKEGQNVTLSCEQNLNHDAMYWYRQDPGQGLRLIYYSQIVNDFQKGDIAEGYSVSREKKESFPLTVTSAQKNPTAFYLCASSMALTGVNQPQHFGDGTRLSIL.

This clonotype came up many times. This chain links TRBV4-1 with TRBJ1-5; no clear D. Deletions cut 1 base from V and 1 base from J, with 8 bases between. Germline-derived CDR1 and CDR2 are MGHRA and YSYEKL. The CDR3 loop spans 15 amino acids. CDR3 nucleotide sequence: TGCGCCAGCAGCCAAGTGCGGCAGAGCAATCAGCCCCAGCATTTT. Translation gives CASSQVRQSNQPQHF.